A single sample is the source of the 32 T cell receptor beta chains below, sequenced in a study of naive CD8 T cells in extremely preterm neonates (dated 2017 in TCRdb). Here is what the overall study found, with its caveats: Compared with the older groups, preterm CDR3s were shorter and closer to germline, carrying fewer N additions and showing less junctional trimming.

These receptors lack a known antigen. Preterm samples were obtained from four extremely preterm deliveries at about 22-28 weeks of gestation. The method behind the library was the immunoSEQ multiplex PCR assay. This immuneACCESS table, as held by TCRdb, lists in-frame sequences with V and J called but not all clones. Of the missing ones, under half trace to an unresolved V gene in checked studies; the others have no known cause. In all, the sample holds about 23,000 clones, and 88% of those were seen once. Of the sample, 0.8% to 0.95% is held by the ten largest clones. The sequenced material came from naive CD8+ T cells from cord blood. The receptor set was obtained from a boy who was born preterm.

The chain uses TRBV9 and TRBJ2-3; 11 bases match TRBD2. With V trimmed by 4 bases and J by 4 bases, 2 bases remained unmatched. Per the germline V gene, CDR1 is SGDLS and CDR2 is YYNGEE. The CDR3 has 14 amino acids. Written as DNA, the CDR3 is TGTGCCAGCAGCTTTAGCGGGGGGGCAGATACGCAGTATTTT. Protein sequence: CASSFSGGADTQYF.

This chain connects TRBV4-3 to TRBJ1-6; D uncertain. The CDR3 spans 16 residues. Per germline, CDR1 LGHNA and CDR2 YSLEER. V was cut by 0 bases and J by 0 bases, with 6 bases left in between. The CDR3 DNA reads TGCGCCAGCAGCCAAGACAGGAGCTCCTATAATTCACCCCTCCACTTT. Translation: CASSQDRSSYNSPLHF.

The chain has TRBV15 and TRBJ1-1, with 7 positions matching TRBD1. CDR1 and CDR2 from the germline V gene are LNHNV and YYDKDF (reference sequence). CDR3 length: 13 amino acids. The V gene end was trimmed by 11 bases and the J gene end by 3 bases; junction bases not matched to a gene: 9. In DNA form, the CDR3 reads TGTGCCCCCCCACAGGGGAGTTACACTGAAGCTTTCTTT. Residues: CAPPQGSYTEAFF.

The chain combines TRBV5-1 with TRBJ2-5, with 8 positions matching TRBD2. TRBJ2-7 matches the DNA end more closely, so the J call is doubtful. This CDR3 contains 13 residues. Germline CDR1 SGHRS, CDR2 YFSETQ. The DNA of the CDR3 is TGCGCCAGCAGCCAGGGACTAGCCTACGAGCAGTACTTC. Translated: CASSQGLAYEQYF.

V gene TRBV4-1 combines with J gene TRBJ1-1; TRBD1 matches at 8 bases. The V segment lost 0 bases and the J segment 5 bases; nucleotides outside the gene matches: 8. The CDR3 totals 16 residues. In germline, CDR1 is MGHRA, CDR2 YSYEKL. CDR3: CASSQDGQGWRTEAFF. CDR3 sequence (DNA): TGCGCCAGCAGCCAAGATGGACAGGGATGGAGGACTGAAGCTTTCTTT.

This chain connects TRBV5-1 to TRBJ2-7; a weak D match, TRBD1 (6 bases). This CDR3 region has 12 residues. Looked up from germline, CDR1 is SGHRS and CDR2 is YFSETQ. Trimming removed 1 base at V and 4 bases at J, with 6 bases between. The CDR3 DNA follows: TGCGCCAGCAGCTTGCAGGGGTACGAGCAGTACTTC. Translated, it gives CASSLQGYEQYF. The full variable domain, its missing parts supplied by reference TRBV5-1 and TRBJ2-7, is KAGVTQTPRYLIKTRGQQVTLSCSPISGHRSVSWYQQTPGQGLQFLFEYFSETQRNKGNFPGRFSGRQFSNSRSEMNVSTLELGDSALYLCASSLQGYEQYFGPGTRLTVT.

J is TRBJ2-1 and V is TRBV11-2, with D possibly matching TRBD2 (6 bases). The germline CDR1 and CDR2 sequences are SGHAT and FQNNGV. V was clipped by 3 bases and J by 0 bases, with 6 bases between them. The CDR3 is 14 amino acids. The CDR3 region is CASSLTSSYNEQFF. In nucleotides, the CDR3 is TGTGCCAGCAGCTTGACTAGCTCCTACAATGAGCAGTTCTTC. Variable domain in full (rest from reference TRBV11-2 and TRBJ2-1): EAGVAQSPRYKIIEKRQSVAFWCNPISGHATLYWYQQILGQGPKLLIQFQNNGVVDDSQLPKDRFSAERLKGVDSTLKIQPAKLEDSAVYLCASSLTSSYNEQFFGPGTRLTVL.

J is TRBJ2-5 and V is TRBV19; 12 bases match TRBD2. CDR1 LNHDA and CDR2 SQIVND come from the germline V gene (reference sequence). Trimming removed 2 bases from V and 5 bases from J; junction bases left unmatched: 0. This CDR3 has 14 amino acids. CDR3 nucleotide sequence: TGTGCCAGTAGTATACTAGCGGGGGGGGAGACCCAGTACTTC. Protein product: CASSILAGGETQYF.

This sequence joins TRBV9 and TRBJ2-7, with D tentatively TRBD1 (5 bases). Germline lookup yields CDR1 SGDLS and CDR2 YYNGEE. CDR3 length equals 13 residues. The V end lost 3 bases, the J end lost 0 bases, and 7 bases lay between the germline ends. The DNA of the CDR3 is TGTGCCAGCAGCGGACAGAGCTCCTACGAGCAGTACTTC. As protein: CASSGQSSYEQYF.

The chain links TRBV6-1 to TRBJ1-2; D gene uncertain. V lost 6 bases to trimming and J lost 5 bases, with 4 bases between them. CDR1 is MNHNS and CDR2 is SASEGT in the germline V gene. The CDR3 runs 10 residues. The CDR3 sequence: CASREYGYTF. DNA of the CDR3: TGTGCCAGCAGGGAATATGGCTACACCTTC.

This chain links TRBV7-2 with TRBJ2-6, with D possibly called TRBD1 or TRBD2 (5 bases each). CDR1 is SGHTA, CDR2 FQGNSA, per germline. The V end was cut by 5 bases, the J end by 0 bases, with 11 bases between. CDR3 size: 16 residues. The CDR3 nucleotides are TGTGCCAGCAGCCTGGGACGGTTCTCTGGGGCCAACGTCCTGACTTTC. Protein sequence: CASSLGRFSGANVLTF. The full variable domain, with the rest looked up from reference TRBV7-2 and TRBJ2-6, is GAGVSQSPSNKVTEKGKDVELRCDPISGHTALYWYRQSLGQGLEFLIYFQGNSAPDKSGLPSDRFSAERTGGSVSTLTIQRTQQEDSAVYLCASSLGRFSGANVLTFGAGSRLTVL.

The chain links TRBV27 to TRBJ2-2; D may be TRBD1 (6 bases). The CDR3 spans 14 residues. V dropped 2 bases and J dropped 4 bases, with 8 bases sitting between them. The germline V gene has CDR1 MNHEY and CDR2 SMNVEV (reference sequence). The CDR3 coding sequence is TGTGCCAGCAGTTTAATAGGGGGCACCGGGGAGCTGTTTTTT. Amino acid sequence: CASSLIGGTGELFF.

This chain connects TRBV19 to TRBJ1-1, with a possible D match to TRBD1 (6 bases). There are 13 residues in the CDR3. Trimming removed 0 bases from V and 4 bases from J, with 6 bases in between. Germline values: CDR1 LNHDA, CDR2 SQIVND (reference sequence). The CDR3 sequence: CASSIDRGTEAFF. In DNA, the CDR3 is TGTGCCAGTAGTATAGACAGGGGCACTGAAGCTTTCTTT.

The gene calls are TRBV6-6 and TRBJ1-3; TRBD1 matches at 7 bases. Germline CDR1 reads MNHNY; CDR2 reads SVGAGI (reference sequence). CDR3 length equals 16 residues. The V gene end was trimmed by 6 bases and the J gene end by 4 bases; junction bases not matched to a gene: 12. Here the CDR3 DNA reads TGTGCCAGCAGCCCCGGCCCGACAGGGACAGGAAACACCATATATTTT. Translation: CASSPGPTGTGNTIYF.

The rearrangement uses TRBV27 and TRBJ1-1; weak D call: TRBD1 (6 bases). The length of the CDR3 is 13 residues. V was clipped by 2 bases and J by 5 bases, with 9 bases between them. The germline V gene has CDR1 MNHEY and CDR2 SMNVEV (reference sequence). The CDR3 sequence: CASSLPGVTEAFF. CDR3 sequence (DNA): TGTGCCAGCAGTTTACCAGGGGTGACTGAAGCTTTCTTT.

The DNA of the CDR3 is TGCGCCAGCAGCCAAGATGGGACTAGCGGGGATACGCAGTATTTT. It specifies CASSQDGTSGDTQYF. The chain couples TRBV4-1 to TRBJ2-3, with 12 bases identical to TRBD2. The germline gives CDR1 MGHRA, CDR2 YSYEKL. The CDR3 covers 15 residues. Trimming removed 0 bases from V and 6 bases from J; junction bases left unmatched: 1.

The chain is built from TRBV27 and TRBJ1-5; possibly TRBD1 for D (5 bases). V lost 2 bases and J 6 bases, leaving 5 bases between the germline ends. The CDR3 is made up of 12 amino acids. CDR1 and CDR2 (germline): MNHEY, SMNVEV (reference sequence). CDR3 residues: CASSLGGQPQHF. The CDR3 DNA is TGTGCCAGCAGTTTAGGGGGTCAGCCCCAGCATTTT.

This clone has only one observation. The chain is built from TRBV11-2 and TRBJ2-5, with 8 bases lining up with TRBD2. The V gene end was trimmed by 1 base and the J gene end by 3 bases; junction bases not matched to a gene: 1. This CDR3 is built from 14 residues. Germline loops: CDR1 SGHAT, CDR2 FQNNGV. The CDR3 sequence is CASSLGRGEETQYF. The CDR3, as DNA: TGTGCCAGCAGCTTAGGGCGGGGGGAAGAGACCCAGTACTTC.

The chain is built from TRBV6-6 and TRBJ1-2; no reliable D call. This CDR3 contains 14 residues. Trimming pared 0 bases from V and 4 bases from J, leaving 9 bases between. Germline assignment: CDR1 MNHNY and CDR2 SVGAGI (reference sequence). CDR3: CASSYSRGGYGYTF. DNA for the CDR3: TGTGCCAGCAGTTACTCTCGGGGAGGCTATGGCTACACCTTC.

CDR3 in amino acids: CASSGTGTKNIQYF. In DNA, the CDR3 is TGTGCCAGCAGCGGGACAGGTACCAAAAACATTCAGTACTTC. V and J are TRBV13 and TRBJ2-4, with 8 bases lining up with TRBD1. This CDR3 is built from 14 residues. Germline CDR1 PRHDT, CDR2 FYEKMQ (reference sequence). With 5 bases clipped from V and 2 bases from J, the junction kept 2 bases outside the gene matches. Full variable domain (rest looked up from reference TRBV13 and TRBJ2-4): AAGVIQSPRHLIKEKRETATLKCYPIPRHDTVYWYQQGPGQDPQFLISFYEKMQSDKGSIPDRFSAQQFSDYHSELNMSSLELGDSALYFCASSGTGTKNIQYFGAGTRLSVL.

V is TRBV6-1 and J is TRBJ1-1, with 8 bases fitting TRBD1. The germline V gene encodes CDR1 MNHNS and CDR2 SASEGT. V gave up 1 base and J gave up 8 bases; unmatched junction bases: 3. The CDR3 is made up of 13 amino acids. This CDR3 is CASSEVAGGEAFF. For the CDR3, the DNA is TGTGCCAGCAGTGAAGTGGCAGGGGGCGAAGCTTTCTTT.

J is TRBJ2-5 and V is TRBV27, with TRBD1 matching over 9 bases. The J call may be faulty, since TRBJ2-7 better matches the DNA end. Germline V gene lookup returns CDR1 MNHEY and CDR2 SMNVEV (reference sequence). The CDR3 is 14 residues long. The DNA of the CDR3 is TGTGCCAGCAGTTTTGAGACAGGGGGCTACGAGCAGTACTTC. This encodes CASSFETGGYEQYF.

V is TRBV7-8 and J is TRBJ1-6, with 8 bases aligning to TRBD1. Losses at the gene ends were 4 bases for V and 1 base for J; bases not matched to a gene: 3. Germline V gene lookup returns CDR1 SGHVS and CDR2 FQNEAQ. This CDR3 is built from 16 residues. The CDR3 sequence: CASSYRGGSYNSPLHF. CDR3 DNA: TGTGCCAGCAGCTACAGGGGGGGGTCCTATAATTCACCCCTCCACTTT.

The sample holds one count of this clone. As DNA, the CDR3 is TGTGCCAGCAGCTTTAGCGGGGGGGAGCTGTTTTTT. Protein product: CASSFSGGELFF. This chain joins TRBV13 and TRBJ2-2; 7 nucleotides agree with TRBD2. CDR3 length: 12 residues. From germline, CDR1 is PRHDT and CDR2 FYEKMQ (reference sequence). V lost 3 bases and J lost 8; bases outside the gene matches: 0.

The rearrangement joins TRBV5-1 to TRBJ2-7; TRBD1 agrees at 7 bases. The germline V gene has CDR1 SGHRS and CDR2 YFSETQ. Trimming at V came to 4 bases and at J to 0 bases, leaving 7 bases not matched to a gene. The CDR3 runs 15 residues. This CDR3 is CASSPRDSFSYEQYF. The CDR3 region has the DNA TGCGCCAGCAGCCCCCGGGACAGTTTCTCCTACGAGCAGTACTTC. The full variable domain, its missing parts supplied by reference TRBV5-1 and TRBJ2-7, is KAGVTQTPRYLIKTRGQQVTLSCSPISGHRSVSWYQQTPGQGLQFLFEYFSETQRNKGNFPGRFSGRQFSNSRSEMNVSTLELGDSALYLCASSPRDSFSYEQYFGPGTRLTVT.

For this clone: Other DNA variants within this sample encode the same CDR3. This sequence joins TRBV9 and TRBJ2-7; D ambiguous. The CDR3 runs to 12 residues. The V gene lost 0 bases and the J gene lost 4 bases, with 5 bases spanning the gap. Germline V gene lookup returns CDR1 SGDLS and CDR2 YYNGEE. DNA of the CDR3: TGTGCCAGCAGCGTAGGACAATACGAGCAGTACTTC. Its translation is CASSVGQYEQYF.

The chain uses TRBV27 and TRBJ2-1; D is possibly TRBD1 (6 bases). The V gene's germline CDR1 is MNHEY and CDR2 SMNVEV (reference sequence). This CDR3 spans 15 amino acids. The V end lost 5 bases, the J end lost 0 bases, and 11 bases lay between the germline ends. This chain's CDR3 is CASSPRTASYNEQFF. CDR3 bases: TGTGCCAGCAGTCCACGGACAGCCTCCTACAATGAGCAGTTCTTC.

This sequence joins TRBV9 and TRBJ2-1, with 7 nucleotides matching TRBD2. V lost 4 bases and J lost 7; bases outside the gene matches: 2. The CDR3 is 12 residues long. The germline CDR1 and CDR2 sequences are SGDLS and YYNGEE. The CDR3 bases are TGTGCCAGCAGCTTGGGACTAAATGAGCAGTTCTTC. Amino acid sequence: CASSLGLNEQFF.

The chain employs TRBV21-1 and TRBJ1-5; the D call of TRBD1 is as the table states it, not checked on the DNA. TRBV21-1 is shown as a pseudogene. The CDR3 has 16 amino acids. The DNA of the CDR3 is TGTGCCAGCAGCAAGACGAACAGGGGGCTTAATCAGCCCCAGCATTTT. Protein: CASSKTNRGLNQPQHF.

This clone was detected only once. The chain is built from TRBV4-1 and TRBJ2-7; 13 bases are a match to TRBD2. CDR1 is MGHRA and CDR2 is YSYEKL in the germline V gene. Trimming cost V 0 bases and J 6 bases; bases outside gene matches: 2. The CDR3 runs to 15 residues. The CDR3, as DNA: TGCGCCAGCAGCCAAGATGGGACTAGCGGGGCCGAGCAGTACTTC. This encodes CASSQDGTSGAEQYF.

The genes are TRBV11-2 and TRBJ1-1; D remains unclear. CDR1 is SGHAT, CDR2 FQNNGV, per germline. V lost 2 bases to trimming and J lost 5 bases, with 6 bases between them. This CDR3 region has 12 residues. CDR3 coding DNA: TGTGCCAGCAGCTTACGAAGGACTGAAGCTTTCTTT. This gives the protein CASSLRRTEAFF.

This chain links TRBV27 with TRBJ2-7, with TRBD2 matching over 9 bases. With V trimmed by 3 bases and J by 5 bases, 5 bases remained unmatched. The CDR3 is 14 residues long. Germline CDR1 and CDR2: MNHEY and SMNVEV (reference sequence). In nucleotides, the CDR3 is TGTGCCAGCAGTTTGGGACTAGCAGGCCACGAGCAGTACTTC. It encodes CASSLGLAGHEQYF.